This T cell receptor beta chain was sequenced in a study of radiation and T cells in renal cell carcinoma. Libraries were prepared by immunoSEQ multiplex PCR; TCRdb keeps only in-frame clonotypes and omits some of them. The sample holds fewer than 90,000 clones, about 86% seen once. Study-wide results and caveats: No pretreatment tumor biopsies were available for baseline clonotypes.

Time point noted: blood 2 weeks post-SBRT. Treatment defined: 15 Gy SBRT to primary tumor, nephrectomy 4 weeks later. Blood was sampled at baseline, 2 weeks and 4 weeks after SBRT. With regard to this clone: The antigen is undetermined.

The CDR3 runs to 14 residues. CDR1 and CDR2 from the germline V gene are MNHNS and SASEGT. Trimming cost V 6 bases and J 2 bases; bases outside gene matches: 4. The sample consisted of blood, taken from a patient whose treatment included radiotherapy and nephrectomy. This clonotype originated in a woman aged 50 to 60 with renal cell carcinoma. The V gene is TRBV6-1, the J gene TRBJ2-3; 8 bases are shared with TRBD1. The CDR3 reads CASRTGVNTDTQYF. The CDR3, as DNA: TGTGCCAGCAGGACAGGGGTCAACACAGATACGCAGTATTTT.